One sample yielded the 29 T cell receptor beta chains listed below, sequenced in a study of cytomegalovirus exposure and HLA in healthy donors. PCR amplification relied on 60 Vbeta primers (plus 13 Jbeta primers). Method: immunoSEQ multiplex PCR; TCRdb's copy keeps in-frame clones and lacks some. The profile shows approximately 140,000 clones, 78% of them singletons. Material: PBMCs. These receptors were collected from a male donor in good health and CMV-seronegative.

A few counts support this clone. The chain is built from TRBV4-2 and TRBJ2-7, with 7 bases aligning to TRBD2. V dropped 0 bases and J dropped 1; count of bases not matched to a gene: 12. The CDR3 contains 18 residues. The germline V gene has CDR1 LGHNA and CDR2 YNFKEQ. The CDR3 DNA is TGTGCCAGCAGCCAAGATCAGCGGGACCTCGTCGGGTCCTACGAGCAGTACTTC. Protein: CASSQDQRDLVGSYEQYF.

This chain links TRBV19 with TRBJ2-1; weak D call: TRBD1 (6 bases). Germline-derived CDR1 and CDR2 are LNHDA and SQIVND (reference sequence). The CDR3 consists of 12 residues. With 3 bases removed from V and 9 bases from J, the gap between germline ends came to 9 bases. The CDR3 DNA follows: TGTGCCAGTAGTATCCCACAGGGTGAGCAGTTCTTC. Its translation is CASSIPQGEQFF.

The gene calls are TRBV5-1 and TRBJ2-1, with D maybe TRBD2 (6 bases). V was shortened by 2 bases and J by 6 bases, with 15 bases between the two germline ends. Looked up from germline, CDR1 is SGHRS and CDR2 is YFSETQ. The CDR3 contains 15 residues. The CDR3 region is CASSLMLGSGNEQFF. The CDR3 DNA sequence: TGCGCCAGCAGCTTAATGCTCGGGAGCGGCAATGAGCAGTTCTTC.

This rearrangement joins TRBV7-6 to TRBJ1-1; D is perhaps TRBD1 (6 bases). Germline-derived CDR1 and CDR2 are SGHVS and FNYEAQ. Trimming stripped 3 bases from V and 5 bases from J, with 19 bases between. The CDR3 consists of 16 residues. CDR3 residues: CASSFRHREGRTEAFF. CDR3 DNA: TGTGCCAGCAGCTTTAGGCACAGGGAGGGGAGAACTGAAGCTTTCTTT.

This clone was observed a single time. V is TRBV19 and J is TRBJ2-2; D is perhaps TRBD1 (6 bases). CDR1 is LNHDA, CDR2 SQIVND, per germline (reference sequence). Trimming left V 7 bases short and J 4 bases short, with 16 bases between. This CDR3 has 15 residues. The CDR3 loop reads CASKRTVGFTGELFF. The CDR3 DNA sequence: TGTGCCAGTAAGAGGACAGTCGGTTTCACCGGGGAGCTGTTTTTT.

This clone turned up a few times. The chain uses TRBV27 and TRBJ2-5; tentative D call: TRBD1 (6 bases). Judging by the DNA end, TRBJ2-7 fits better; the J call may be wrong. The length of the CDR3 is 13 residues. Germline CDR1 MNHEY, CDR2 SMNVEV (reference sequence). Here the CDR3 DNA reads TGTGCCAGCAGAGGACAGTCGTTCTACGAGCAGTACTTC. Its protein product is CASRGQSFYEQYF.

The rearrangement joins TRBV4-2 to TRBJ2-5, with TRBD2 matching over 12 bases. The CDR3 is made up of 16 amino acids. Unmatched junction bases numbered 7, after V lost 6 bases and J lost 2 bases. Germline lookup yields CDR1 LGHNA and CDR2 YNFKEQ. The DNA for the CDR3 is TGTGCCAGCAGTCCCCGGCTAGCGGGGGGGCAAGAGACCCAGTACTTC. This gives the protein CASSPRLAGGQETQYF.

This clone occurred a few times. CDR3 DNA sequence: TGCGCCAGCAGCCAAGGGGACATCGGGACTAGCAACACAGATACGCAGTATTTT. Its protein is CASSQGDIGTSNTDTQYF. The genes are TRBV4-1 and TRBJ2-3; 9 nucleotides agree with TRBD2. The CDR3 is 18 residues long. The V and J ends lost 1 base and 2 bases, in that order; junction bases with no gene match: 10. Germline lookup yields CDR1 MGHRA and CDR2 YSYEKL.

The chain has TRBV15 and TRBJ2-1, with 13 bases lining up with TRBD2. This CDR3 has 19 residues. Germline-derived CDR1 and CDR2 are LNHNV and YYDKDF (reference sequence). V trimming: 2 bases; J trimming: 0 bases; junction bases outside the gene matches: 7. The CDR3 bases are TGTGCCACCAGCAGAAAGACTAGCGGGGGGCCTAGCTCCTACAATGAGCAGTTCTTC. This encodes CATSRKTSGGPSSYNEQFF.

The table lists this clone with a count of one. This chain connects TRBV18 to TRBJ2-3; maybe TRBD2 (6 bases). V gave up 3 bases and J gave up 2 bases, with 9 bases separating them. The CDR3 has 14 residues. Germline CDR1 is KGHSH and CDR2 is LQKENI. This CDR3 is CASSPGTDTDTQYF. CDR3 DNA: TGTGCCAGCTCACCTGGGACTGACACAGATACGCAGTATTTT.

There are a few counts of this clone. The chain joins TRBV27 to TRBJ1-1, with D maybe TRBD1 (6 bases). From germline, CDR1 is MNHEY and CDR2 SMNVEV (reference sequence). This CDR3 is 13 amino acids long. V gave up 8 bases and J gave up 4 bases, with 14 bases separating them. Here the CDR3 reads CASGTGSFTEAFF. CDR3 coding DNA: TGTGCCAGCGGTACAGGGAGCTTCACTGAAGCTTTCTTT.

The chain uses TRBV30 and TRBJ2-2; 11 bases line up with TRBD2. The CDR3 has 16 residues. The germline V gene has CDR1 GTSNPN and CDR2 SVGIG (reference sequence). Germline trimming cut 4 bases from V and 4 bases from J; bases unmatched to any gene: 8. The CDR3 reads CAWKRVAGGPTGELFF. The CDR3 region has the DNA TGTGCCTGGAAAAGAGTAGCGGGAGGGCCCACCGGGGAGCTGTTTTTT.

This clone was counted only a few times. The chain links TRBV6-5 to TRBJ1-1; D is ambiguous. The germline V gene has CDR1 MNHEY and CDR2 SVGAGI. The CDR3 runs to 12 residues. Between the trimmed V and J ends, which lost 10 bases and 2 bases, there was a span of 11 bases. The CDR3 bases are TGTGCCACTTGCGGGCCTAACACTGAAGCTTTCTTT. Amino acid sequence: CATCGPNTEAFF.

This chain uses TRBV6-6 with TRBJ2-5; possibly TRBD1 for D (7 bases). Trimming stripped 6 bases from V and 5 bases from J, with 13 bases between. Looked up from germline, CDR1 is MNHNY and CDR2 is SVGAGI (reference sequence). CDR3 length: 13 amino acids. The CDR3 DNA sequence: TGTGCCAGCAGACCACAGGGGAGGGAGACCCAGTACTTC. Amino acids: CASRPQGRETQYF.

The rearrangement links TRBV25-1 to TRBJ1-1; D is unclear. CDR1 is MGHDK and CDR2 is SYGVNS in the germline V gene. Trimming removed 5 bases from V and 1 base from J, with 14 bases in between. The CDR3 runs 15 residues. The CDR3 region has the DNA TGTGCCAGCAGTTTAGTCGGGGAATCGAACACTGAAGCTTTCTTT. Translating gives CASSLVGESNTEAFF.

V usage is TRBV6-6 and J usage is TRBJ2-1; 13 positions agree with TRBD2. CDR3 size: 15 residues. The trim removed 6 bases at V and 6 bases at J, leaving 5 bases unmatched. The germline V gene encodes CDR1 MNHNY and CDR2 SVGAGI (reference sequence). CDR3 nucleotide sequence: TGTGCCAGCAGCCCAACTAGCGGGGGGGTCAATGAGCAGTTCTTC. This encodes CASSPTSGGVNEQFF.

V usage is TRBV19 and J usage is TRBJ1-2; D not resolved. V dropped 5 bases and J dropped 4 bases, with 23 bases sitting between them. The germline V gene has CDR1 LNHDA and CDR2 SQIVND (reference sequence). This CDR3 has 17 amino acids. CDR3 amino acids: CASSDSLASYLVYGYTF. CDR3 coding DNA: TGTGCCAGTAGTGACTCTTTGGCGAGTTATTTGGTCTATGGCTACACCTTC.

The CDR3 here is CASSPDRADWGTEAFF. The CDR3 DNA sequence: TGTGCCAGCTCACCGGACAGGGCGGATTGGGGCACTGAAGCTTTCTTT. This chain joins TRBV18 and TRBJ1-1, with 8 nucleotides matching TRBD1. This CDR3 region has 16 residues. Germline-derived CDR1 and CDR2 are KGHSH and LQKENI. V dropped 3 bases and J dropped 4; count of bases not matched to a gene: 10.

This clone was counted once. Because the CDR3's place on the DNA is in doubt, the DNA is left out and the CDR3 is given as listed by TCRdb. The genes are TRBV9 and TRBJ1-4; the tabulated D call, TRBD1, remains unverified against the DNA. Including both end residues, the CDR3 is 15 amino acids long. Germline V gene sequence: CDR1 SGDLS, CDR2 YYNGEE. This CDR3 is CASSFGPGGNEKLFF.

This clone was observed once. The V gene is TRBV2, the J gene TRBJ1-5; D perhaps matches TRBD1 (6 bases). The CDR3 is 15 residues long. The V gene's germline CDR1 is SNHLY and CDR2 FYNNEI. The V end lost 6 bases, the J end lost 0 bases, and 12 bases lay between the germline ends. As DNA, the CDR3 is TGTGCCAGCAGAGCTGGGACAAATAGCAATCAGCCCCAGCATTTT. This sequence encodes CASRAGTNSNQPQHF.

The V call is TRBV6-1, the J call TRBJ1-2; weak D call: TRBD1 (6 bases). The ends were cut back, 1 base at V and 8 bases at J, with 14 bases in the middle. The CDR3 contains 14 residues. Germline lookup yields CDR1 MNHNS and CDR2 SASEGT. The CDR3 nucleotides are TGTGCCAGCAGTGAAGTCCCAGGGGCCGGGGGCTACACCTTC. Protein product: CASSEVPGAGGYTF.

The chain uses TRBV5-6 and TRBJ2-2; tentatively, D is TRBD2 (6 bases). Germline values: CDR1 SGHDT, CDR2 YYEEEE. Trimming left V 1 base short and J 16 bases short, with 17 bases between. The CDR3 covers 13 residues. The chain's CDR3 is CASSLIRGAGKFF. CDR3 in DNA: TGTGCCAGCAGCTTGATCCGTGGTGCGGGAAAGTTTTTT.

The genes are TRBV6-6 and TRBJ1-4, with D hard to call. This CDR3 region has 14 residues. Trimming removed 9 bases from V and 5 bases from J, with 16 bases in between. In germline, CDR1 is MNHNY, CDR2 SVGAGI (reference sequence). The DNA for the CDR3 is TGTGCCAGTAGCGGTTACGGACCGAATGAAAAACTGTTTTTT. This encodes CASSGYGPNEKLFF.

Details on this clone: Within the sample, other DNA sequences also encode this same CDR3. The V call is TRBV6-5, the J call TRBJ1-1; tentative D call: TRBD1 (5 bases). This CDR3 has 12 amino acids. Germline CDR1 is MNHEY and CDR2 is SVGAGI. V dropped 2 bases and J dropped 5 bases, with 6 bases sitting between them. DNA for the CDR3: TGTGCCAGCAGTTACGGGGGGACTGAAGCTTTCTTT. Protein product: CASSYGGTEAFF.

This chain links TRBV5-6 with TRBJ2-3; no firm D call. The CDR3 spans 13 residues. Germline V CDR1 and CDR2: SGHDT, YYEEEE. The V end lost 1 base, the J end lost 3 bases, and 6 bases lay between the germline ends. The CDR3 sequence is CASSLPLTDTQYF. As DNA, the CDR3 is TGTGCCAGCAGCTTGCCACTGACAGATACGCAGTATTTT.

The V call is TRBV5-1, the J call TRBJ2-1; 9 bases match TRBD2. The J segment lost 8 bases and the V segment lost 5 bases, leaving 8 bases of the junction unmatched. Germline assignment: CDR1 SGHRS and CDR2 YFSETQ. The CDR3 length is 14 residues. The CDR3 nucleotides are TGCGCCAGCAGGTCGATAGCGGGAGCATATGAGCAGTTCTTC. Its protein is CASRSIAGAYEQFF.

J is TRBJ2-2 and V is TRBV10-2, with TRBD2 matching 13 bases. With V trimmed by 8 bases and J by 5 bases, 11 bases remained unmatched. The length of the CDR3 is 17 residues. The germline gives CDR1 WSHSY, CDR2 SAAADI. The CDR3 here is CASLGLAGVGDTGELFF. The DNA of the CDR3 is TGCGCCAGCCTAGGACTAGCGGGAGTTGGGGATACCGGGGAGCTGTTTTTT.

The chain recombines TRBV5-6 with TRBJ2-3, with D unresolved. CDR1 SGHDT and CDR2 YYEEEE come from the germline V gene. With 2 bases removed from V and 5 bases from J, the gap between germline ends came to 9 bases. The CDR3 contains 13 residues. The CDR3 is CASSFPGLDTQYF. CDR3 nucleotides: TGTGCCAGCAGCTTCCCAGGTTTAGATACGCAGTATTTT.

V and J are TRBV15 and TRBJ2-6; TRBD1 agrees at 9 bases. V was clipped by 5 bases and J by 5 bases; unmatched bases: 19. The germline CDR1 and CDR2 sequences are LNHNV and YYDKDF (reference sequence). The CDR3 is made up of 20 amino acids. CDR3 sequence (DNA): TGTGCCACCAGCGGATCCCGGGACAGGGAGACTGGGGGTTGGGCCAACGTCCTGACTTTC. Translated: CATSGSRDRETGGWANVLTF. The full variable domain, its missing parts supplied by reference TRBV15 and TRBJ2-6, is DAMVIQNPRYQVTQFGKPVTLSCSQTLNHNVMYWYQQKSSQAPKLLFHYYDKDFNNEADTPDNFQSRRPNTSFCFLDIRSPGLGDTAMYLCATSGSRDRETGGWANVLTFGAGSRLTVL.